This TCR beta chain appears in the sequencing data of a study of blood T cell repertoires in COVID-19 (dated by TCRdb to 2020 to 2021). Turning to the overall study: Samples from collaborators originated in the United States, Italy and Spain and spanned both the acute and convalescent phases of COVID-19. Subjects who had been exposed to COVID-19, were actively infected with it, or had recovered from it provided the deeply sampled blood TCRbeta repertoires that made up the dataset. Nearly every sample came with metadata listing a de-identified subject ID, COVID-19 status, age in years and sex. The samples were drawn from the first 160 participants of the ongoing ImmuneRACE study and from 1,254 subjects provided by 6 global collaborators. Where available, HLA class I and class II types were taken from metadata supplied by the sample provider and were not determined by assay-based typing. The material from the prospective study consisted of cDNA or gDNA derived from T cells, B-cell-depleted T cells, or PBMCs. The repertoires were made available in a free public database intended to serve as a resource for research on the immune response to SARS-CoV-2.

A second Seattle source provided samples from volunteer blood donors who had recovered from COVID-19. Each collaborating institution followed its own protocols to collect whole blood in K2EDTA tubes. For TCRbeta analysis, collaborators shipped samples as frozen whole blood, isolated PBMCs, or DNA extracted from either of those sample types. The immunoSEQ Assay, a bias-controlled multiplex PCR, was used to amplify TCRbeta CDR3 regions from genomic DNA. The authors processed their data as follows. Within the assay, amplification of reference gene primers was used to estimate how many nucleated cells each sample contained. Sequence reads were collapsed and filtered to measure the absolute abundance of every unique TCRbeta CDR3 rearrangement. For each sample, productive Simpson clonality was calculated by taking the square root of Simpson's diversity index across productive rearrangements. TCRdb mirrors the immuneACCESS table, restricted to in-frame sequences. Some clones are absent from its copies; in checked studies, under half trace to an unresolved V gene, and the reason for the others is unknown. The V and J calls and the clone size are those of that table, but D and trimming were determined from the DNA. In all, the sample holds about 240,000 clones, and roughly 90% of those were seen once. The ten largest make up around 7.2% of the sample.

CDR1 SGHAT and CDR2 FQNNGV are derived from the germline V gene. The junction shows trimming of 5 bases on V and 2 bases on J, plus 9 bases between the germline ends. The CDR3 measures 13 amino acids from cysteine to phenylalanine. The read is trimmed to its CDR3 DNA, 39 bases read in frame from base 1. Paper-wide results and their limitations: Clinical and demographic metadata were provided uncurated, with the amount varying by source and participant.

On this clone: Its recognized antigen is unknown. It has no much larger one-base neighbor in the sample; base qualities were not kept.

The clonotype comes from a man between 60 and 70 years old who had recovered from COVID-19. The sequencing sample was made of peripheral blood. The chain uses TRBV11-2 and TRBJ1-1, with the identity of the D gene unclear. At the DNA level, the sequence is TGTGCCAGCAGCCCCGCGGTAAACACTGAAGCTTTCTTT. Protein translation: CASSPAVNTEAFF.